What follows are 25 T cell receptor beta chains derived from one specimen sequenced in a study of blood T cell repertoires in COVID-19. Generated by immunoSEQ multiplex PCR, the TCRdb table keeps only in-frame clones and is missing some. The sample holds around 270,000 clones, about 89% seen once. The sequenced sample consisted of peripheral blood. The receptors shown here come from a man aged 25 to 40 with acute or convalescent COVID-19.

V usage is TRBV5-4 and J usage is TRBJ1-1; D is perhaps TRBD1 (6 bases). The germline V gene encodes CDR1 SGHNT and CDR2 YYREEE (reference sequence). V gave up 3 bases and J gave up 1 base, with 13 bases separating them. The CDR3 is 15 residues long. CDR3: CASSSRLQGNTEAFF. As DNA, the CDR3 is TGTGCCAGCAGCTCCCGACTACAGGGGAACACTGAAGCTTTCTTT.

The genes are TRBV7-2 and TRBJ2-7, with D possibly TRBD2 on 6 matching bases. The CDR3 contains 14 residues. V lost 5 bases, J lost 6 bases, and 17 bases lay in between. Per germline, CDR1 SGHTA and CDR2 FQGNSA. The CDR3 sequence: CASSRTGVVSEQYF. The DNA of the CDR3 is TGTGCCAGCAGCCGGACGGGGGTAGTGAGCGAGCAGTACTTC.

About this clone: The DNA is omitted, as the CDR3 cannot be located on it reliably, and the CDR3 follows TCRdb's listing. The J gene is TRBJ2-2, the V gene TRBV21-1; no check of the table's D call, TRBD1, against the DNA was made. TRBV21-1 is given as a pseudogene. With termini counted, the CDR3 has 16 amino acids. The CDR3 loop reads CASSDVVGAGAGELFF.

The chain's CDR3 is CASRFGTRDGYTF. The CDR3 DNA follows: TGTGCCAGCAGATTCGGGACACGGGATGGCTACACCTTC. The V and J genes are TRBV6-5 and TRBJ1-2; TRBD1 is a possible D gene (6 bases). This CDR3 spans 13 amino acids. V was trimmed by 6 bases and J by 6 bases, leaving 14 bases between them. Germline CDR1 is MNHEY and CDR2 is SVGAGI.

For the CDR3, the DNA is TGCGCCAGCGGGGGCGCCGGGGCCAACGTCCTGACTTTC. Amino acids: CASGGAGANVLTF. The chain recombines TRBV5-1 with TRBJ2-6; D perhaps matches TRBD1 (6 bases). This CDR3 spans 13 amino acids. The ends were cut back, 7 bases at V and 4 bases at J, with 9 bases in the middle. From germline, CDR1 is SGHRS and CDR2 YFSETQ.

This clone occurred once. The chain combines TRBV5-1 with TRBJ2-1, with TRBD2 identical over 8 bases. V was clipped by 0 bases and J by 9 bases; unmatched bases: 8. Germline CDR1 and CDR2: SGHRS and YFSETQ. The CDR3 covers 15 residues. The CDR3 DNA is TGCGCCAGCAGCTTGGCCCGCTGGGCGGGAGGTGAGCAGTTCTTC. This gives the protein CASSLARWAGGEQFF.

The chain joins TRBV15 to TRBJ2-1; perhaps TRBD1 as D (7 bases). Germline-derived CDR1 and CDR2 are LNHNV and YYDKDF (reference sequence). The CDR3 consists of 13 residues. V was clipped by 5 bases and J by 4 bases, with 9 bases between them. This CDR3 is CATSAGQYNEQFF. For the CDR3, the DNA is TGTGCCACCAGCGCGGGACAGTACAATGAGCAGTTCTTC.

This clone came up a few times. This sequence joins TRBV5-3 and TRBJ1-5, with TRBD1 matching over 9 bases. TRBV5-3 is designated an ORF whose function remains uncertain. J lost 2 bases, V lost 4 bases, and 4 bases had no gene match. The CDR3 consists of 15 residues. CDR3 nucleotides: TGTGCCAGAAGCCTGTGGACAGGGGGCAATCAGCCCCAGCATTTT. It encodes CARSLWTGGNQPQHF.

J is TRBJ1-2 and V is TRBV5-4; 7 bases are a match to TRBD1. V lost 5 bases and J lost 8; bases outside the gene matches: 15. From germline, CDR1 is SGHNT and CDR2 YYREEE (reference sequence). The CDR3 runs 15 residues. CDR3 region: CASSKPGQQTGGYTF. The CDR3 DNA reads TGTGCCAGCAGTAAACCGGGACAGCAAACGGGAGGCTACACCTTC.

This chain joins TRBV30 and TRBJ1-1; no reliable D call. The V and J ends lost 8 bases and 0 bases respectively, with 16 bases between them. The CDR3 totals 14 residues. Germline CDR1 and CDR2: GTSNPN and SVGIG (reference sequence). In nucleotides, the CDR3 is TGTGCCACGTCCAGGTACCCGATGAACACTGAAGCTTTCTTT. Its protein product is CATSRYPMNTEAFF. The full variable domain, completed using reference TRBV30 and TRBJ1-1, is SQTIHQWPATLVQPVGSPLSLECTVEGTSNPNLYWYRQAAGRGLQLLFYSVGIGQISSEVPQNLSASRPQDRQFILSSKKLLLSDSGFYLCATSRYPMNTEAFFGQGTRLTVV.

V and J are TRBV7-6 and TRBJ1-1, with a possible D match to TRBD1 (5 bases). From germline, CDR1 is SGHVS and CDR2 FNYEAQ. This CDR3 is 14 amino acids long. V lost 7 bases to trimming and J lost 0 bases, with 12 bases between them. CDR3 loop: CASTRGLLNTEAFF. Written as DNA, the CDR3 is TGTGCCAGCACCCGGGGACTCCTGAACACTGAAGCTTTCTTT.

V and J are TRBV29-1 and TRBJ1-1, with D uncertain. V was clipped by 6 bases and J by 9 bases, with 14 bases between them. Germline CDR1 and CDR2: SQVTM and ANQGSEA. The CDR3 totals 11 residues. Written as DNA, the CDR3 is TGCAGCGTGCACAGAGGGTATCAAGCTTTCTTT. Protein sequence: CSVHRGYQAFF. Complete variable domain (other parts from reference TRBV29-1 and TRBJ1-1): SAVISQKPSRDICQRGTSLTIQCQVDSQVTMMFWYRQQPGQSLTLIATANQGSEATYESGFVIDKFPISRPNLTFSTLTVSNMSPEDSSIYLCSVHRGYQAFFGQGTRLTVV.

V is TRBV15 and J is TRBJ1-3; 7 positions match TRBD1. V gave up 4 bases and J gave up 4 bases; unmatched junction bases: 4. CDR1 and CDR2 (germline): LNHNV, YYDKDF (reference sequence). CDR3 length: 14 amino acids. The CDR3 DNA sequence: TGTGCCACCAGCATTACAGGGGCCGGAAACACCATATATTTT. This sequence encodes CATSITGAGNTIYF.

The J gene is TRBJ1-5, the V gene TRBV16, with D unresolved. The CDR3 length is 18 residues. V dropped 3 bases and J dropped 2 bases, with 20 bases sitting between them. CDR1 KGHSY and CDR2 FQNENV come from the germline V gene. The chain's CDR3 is CASSHPVGLRLGNQPQHF. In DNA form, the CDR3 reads TGTGCCAGCAGCCACCCGGTAGGACTCCGGCTGGGCAATCAGCCCCAGCATTTT.

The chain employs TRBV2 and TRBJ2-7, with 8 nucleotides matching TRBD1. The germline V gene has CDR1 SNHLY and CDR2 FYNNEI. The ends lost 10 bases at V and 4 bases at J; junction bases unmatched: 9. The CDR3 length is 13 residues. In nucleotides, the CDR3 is TGTGCCAACCAAGAGGACAGGGCGTACGAGCAGTACTTC. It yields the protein CANQEDRAYEQYF.

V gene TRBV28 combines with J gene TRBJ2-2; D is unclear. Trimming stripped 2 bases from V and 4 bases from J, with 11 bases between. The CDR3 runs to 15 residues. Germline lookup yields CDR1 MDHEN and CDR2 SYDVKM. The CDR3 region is CASSLSLSGTGELFF. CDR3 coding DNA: TGTGCCAGCAGTTTAAGCTTGTCCGGCACCGGGGAGCTGTTTTTT.

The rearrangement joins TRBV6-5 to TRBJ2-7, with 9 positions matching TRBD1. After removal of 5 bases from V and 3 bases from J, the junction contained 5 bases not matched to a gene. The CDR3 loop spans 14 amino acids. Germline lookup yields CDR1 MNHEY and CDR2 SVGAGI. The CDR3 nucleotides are TGTGCCAGCAGTACCGGGACAGGGATCTACGAGCAGTACTTC. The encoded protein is CASSTGTGIYEQYF.

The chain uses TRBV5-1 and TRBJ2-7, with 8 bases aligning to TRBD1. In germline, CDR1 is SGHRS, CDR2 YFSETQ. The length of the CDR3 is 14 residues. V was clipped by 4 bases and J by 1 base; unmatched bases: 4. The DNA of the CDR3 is TGCGCCAGCAGCGCTAGACAGGGGTCCTACGAGCAGTACTTC. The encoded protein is CASSARQGSYEQYF. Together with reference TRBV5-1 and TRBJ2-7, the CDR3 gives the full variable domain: KAGVTQTPRYLIKTRGQQVTLSCSPISGHRSVSWYQQTPGQGLQFLFEYFSETQRNKGNFPGRFSGRQFSNSRSEMNVSTLELGDSALYLCASSARQGSYEQYFGPGTRLTVT.

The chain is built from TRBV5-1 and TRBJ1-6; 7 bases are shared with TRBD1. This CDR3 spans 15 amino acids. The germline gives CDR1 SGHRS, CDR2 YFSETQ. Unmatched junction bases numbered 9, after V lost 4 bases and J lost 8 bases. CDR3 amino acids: CASSGTQGNDSPLHF. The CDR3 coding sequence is TGCGCCAGCAGCGGAACACAGGGGAATGATTCACCCCTCCACTTT.

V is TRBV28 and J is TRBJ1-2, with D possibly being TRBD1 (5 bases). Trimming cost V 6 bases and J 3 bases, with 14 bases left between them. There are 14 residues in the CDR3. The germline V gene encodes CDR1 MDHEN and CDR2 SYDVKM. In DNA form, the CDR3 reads TGTGCCAGCAGAGTACAGGCTTCGCACTATGGCTACACCTTC. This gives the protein CASRVQASHYGYTF.

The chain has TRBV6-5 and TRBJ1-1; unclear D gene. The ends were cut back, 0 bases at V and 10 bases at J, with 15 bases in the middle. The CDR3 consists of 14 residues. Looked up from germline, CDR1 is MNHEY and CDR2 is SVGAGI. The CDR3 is CASSYSSSRLGAFF. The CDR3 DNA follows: TGTGCCAGCAGTTACTCGAGCAGCCGACTAGGAGCTTTCTTT.

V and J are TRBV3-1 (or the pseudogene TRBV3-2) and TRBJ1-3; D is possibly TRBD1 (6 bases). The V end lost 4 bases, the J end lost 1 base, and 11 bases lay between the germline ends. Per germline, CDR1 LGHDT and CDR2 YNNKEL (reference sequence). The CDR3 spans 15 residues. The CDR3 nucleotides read TGTGCCAGCAGCCCCAGGGGAAAGTCTGGAAACACCATATATTTT. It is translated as CASSPRGKSGNTIYF.

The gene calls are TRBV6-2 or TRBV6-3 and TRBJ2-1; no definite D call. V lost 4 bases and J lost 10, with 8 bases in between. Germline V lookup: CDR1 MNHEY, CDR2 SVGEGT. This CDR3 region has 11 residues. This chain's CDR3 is CASSSTLEQFF. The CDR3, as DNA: TGTGCCAGCAGTTCAACTCTCGAGCAGTTCTTC.

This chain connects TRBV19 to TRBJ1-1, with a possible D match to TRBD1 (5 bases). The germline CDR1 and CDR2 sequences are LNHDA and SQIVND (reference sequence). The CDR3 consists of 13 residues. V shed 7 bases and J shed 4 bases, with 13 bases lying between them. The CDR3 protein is CASKIRDSTEAFF. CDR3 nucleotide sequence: TGTGCCAGTAAGATCAGGGATTCCACTGAAGCTTTCTTT.

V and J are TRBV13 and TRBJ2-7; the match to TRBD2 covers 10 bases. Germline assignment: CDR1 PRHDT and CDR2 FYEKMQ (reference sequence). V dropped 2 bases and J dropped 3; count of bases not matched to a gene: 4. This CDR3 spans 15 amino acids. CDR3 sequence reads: CASSLRASGSYEQYF. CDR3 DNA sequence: TGTGCCAGCAGCTTAAGGGCTAGCGGGAGCTACGAGCAGTACTTC.